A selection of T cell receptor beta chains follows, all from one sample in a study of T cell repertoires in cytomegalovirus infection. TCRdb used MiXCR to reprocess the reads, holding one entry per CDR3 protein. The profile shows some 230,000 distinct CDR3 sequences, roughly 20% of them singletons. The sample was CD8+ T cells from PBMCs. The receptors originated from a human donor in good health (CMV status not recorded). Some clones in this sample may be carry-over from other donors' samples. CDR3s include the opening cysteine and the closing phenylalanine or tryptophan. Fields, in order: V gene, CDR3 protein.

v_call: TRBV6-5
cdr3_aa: CAARDRDWDEQFF

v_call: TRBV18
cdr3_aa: CASSPPDGYEQYF

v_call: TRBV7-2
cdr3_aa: CASSDDTGTGIISPLHF

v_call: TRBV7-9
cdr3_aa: CASSPMGTKPYNEQFF

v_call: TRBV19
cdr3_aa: CASSSLLGIDETQYF

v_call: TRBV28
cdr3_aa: CASRRPFRDTDSGAQYF

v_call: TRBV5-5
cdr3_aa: CASSLVGTTYNEQFF

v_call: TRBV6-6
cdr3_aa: CASSRGYQETQYF

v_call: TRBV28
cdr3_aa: CASSFEGQSTDTQYF

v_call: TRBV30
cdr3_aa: CAWSVFPGGNEQFF

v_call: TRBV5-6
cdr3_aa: CASSGGQGSEQYF

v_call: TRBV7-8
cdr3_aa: CASSWRGQTYEQYF

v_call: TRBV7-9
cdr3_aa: CASSLSDWGSYGYTF

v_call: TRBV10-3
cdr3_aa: CAISEGGMNTEAFF

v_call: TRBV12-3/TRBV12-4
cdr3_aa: CASSGPPAQENIQYF

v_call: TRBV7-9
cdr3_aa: CASSSTGKLFF

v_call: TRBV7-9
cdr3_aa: CASSTRHSEASYNEQFF

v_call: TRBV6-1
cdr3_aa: CASSSNQHVPNTEAFF

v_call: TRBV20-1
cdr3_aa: CSAEVSDVLYNEQFF

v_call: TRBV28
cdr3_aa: CASSLGVHSNQPQHF

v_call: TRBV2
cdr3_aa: CASSEWLGPNQPQHF

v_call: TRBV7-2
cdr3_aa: CASSFGTILYEQYF

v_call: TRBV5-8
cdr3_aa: CASSLAVEQFF

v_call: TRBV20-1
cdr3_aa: CSAPGSLAGGTSYNEQFF

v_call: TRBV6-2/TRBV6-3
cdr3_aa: CASSLLGGDTQYF

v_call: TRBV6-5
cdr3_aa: CASSLKPADMFTNYGYTF

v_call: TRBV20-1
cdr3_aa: CSAVQGGETQYF

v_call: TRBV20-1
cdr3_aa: CSARDQTGNSNQPQHF

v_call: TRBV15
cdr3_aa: CATSSGPRGIQETQYF

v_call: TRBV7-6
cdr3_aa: CASSLEWGAENTEAFF

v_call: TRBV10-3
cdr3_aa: CAIKRDTGELFF

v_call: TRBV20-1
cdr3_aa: CSARTSGGPGADTQYF

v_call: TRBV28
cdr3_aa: CASRGQGLKDRTGELFF

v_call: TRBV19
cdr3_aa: CASSFLPGQQVGNTIYF

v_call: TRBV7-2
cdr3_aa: CASSLGLEPVGVQYF

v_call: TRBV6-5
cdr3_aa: CASSFGRRTTNEKLFF

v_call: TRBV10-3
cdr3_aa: CAISEAASGGHNTGELFF

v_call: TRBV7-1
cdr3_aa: CASSSRLTGELFF

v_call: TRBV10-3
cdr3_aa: CAISVGQGDYGYTF

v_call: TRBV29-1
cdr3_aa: CSVEELGIYSYTF

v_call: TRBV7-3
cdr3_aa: CASSLGGRENEQFF

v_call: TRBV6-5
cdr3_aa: CASSYIAGGHNEQFF

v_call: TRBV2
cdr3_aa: CASSSPRSGGGNEQFF

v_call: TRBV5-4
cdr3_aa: CASSSVTPNTGELFF

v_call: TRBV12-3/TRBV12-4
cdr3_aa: CASSGSSTDTQYF

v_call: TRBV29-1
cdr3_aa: CSVGPAGNSYEQYF

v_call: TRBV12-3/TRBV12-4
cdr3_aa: CASSLPSTGYQETQYF

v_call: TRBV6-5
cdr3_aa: CASRMGLAGATYEQYF

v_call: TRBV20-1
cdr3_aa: CSARDRGTSYTGELFF

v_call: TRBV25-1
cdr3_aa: CASRSPFGAGELFF

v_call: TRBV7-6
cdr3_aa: CASSLGAGGAGDGYTF

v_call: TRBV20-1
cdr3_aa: CSARHPRREVYQPQHF

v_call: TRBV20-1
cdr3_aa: CSLPLGGNLYEQYF

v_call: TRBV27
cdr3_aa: CASSHRTGGNEQFF

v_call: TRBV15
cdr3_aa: CATSRETLREGPQETQYF